This T cell receptor (beta chain) is from a study of OX40 agonist ivuxolimab in advanced cancers. The CDR3 has 12 amino acids. In germline, CDR1 is MNHNS, CDR2 SASEGT. V was clipped by 3 bases and J by 5 bases, with 7 bases between them. Individuals having autoimmune disease history or systemic immunosuppression were not enrolled. Repertoires were generated with immunoSEQ multiplex PCR, while TCRdb's copy carries only in-frame clones and drops some. The table lists roughly 80,000 clones, roughly 85% of them singletons. Sequenced here: CD4+ or CD8+ T cells sorted from blood, sampled in a trial of the OX40 agonist ivuxolimab. This chain connects TRBV6-1 to TRBJ2-5, with D perhaps matching TRBD1 (6 bases). The clonotype comes from an adult with an advanced solid tumor such as melanoma, head and neck, liver or kidney cancer. CDR3 DNA sequence: TGTGCCAGCAGTGACCAGGGGGAGACCCAGTACTTC. Protein product: CASSDQGETQYF.